The rows below give T cell receptor beta chains drawn from one sample of a study of Ad26.COV2.S vaccination and SARS-CoV-2 variants. The assay was immunoSEQ multiplex PCR, and TCRdb's table has in-frame clones only and misses some. The table lists about 430,000 clones, 80% to 95% of them singletons. The specimen comprised peripheral blood, sampled in a trial of Ad26.COV2.S vaccine versus placebo. These receptors came from a person between 18 and 60 years old who received the Ad26.COV2.S COVID-19 vaccine or a placebo. CDR3s include the opening cysteine and the closing phenylalanine or tryptophan. A D gene is named only where the DNA matches it firmly. Some rows mark clone size as missing; the rest say once, few, many or name a class of expanded clone.

V	J	D	size	CDR3	DNA
TRBV5-4	TRBJ1-1	TRBD1	-	CASSLGTGWNTEAFF	TGTGCCAGCAGCTTGGGGACAGGGTGGAACACTGAAGCTTTCTTT
TRBV2	TRBJ1-1	-	-	CASRGDGTEAFF	TGTGCCAGTAGGGGGGACGGCACTGAAGCTTTCTTT
TRBV4-2	TRBJ1-1	-	-	CASSQVNIMNTEAFF	TGTGCCAGCAGCCAAGTTAATATTATGAACACTGAAGCTTTCTTT
TRBV2	TRBJ2-3	-	-	CAIPLPGATTDTQYF	TGTGCCATTCCTCTCCCGGGGGCCACCACAGATACGCAGTATTTT
TRBV9	TRBJ1-1	-	-	CASSARQNTEAFF	TGTGCCAGCAGCGCTCGACAGAACACTGAAGCTTTCTTT
TRBV4-3	TRBJ2-7	-	-	CASSQKPSHEQYF	TGCGCCAGCAGCCAAAAGCCCTCACACGAGCAGTACTTC
TRBV10-3	TRBJ1-2	TRBD1	-	CAISGGQGTANYGYTF	TGTGCCATCAGTGGGGGACAGGGGACGGCTAACTATGGCTACACCTTC
TRBV12-2	TRBJ1-2	-	few	CASRLERGFRDTF	TGTGCAAGTCGCTTAGAAAGGGGCTTTAGGGACACCTTC
TRBV6-6	TRBJ1-1	TRBD1	-	CATVPLRQGFTEAFF	TGTGCCACCGTCCCCCTGAGACAGGGGTTTACTGAAGCTTTCTTT
TRBV7-9	TRBJ2-7	-	-	CASSLALSQGKMDEQYF	TGTGCCAGCAGCTTAGCGCTCTCTCAGGGGAAAATGGACGAGCAGTACTTC
TRBV6-5	TRBJ2-5	-	-	CASSYSSDYQETQYF	TGTGCCAGCAGTTACTCGAGTGACTACCAAGAGACCCAGTACTTC
TRBV27	TRBJ2-7	-	-	CASSQTGGRIKSYEQYF	TGTGCCAGCAGCCAAACAGGAGGCCGGATCAAATCCTACGAGCAGTACTTC
TRBV4-3	TRBJ2-1	-	-	CASSQDSLTPNEQFF	TGCGCCAGCAGCCAAGATAGCCTAACCCCCAATGAGCAGTTCTTC
TRBV6-5	TRBJ2-7	TRBD2	-	CASSYSLAGSYEQYF	TGTGCCAGCAGTTACTCCCTAGCGGGATCCTACGAGCAGTACTTC
TRBV11-2	TRBJ1-6	-	-	CASSLVQQYSPLHF	TGTGCCAGCAGCTTAGTACAGCAATATTCACCCCTCCACTTT
TRBV6-5	TRBJ1-4	-	-	CASGKSNEKLFF	TGTGCCAGCGGGAAAAGTAATGAAAAACTGTTTTTT
TRBV4-2	TRBJ1-2	-	-	CASSQDLGERVGYTF	TGTGCCAGCAGCCAAGATTTGGGAGAGAGGGTGGGCTACACCTTC
TRBV27	TRBJ2-7	-	-	CASSLSGLSYEQYF	TGTGCCAGCAGTTTATCGGGGCTCTCCTACGAGCAGTACTTC
TRBV30	TRBJ2-3	TRBD1	-	CAWSTGTGLLSTDTQYF	TGTGCCTGGAGTACCGGGACAGGGCTCCTTAGCACAGATACGCAGTATTTT
TRBV10-1	TRBJ2-3	-	-	CASIIREVADTQYF	TGCGCCAGCATTATTAGGGAGGTTGCAGATACGCAGTATTTT
TRBV18	TRBJ2-5	TRBD2	-	CASSRTSGSRGEETQYF	TGTGCCAGCTCGCGGACTAGCGGGAGTCGAGGGGAAGAGACCCAGTACTTC
TRBV4-1	TRBJ2-5	-	-	CASSQVQGETQYF	TGCGCCAGCAGCCAAGTTCAGGGGGAGACCCAGTACTTC
TRBV7-8	TRBJ2-7	-	-	CASSLAVGFYEQYF	TGTGCCAGCAGCTTAGCGGTGGGCTTCTACGAGCAGTACTTC
TRBV4-2	TRBJ2-7	TRBD2	-	CASSRSGSSYEQYF	TGTGCCAGCAGCCGTAGCGGGAGCTCCTACGAGCAGTACTTC
TRBV12-3/TRBV12-4	TRBJ2-7	-	-	CASSFGSSYEQYF	TGTGCCAGCAGTTTCGGCAGCTCCTACGAGCAGTACTTC
TRBV6-5	TRBJ1-6	-	-	CASGGSPLHF	TGTGCCAGCGGAGGGTCACCCCTCCACTTT
TRBV27	TRBJ2-7	TRBD2	-	CASATTSGIYEQYF	TGTGCCAGCGCCACGACTAGCGGGATATACGAGCAGTACTTC
TRBV25-1	TRBJ2-1	-	-	CASSEAPAGEAYNEQFF	TGTGCCAGCAGTGAAGCCCCGGCGGGCGAAGCCTACAATGAGCAGTTCTTC
TRBV27	TRBJ2-3	-	-	CASRGRLYTDTQYF	TGTGCCAGCAGGGGCAGGCTCTACACAGATACGCAGTATTTT
TRBV4-1	TRBJ1-6	-	few	CASSQGNRHSPLHF	TGCGCCAGCAGCCAAGGGAACAGGCATTCACCCCTCCACTTT
TRBV29-1	TRBJ1-5	TRBD1	-	CSVRTGGAGNQPQHF	TGCAGCGTGAGGACAGGGGGCGCGGGCAATCAGCCCCAGCATTTT